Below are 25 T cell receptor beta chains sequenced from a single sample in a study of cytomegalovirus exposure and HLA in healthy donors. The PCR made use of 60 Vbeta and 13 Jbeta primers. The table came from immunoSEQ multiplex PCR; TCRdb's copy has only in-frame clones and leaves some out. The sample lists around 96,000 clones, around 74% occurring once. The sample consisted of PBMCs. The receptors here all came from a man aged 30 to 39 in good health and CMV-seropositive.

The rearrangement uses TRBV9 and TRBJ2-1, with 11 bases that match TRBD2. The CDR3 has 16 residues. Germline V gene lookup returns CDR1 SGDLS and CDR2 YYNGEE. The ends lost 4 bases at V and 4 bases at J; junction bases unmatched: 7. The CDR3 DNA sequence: TGTGCCAGCAGCCTCACCGGGACTAGCGGTTACAATGAGCAGTTCTTC. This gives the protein CASSLTGTSGYNEQFF.

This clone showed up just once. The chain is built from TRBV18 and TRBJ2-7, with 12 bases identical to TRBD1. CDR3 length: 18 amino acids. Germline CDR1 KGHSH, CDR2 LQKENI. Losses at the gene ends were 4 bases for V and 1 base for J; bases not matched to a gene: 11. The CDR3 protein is CASSHRGTGGASSYEQYF. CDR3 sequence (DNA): TGTGCCAGCTCACACCGGGGGACAGGGGGCGCCTCATCCTACGAGCAGTACTTC.

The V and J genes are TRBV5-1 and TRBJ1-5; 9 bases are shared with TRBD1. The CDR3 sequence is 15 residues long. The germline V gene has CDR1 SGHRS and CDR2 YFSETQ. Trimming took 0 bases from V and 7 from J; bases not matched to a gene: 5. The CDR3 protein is CASSLGQGVKQPQHF. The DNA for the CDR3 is TGCGCCAGCAGCTTGGGACAGGGGGTGAAACAGCCCCAGCATTTT.

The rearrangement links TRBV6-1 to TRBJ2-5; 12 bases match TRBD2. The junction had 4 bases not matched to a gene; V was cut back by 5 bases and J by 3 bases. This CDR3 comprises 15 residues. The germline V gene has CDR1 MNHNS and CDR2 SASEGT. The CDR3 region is CASSRLAGAEETQYF. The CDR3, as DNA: TGTGCCAGCAGTCGACTAGCGGGGGCCGAAGAGACCCAGTACTTC.

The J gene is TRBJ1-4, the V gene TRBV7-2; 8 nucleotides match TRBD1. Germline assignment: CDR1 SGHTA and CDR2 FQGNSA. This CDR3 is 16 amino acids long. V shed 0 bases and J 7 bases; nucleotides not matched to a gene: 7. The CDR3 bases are TGTGCCAGCAGCTTAGCTCAGGGGGCGTTGGGTGAAAAACTGTTTTTT. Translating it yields CASSLAQGALGEKLFF.

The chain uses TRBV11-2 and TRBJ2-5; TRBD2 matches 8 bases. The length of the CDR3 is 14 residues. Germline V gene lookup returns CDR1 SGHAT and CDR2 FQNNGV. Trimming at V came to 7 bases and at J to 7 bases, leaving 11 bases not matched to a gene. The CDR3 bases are TGTGCCAGCACCCCCCGGGGGGGGGTAAGGACCCAGTACTTC. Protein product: CASTPRGGVRTQYF.

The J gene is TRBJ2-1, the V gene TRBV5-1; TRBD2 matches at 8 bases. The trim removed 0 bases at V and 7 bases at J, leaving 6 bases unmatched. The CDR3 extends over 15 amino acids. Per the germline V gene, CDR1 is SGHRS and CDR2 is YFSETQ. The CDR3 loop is CASSLDGGAGNEQFF. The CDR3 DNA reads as TGCGCCAGCAGCTTGGACGGGGGGGCCGGTAATGAGCAGTTCTTC.

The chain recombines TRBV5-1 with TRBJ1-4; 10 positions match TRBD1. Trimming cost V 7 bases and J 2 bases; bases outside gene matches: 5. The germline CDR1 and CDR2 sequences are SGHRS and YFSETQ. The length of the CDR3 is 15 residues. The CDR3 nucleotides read TGCGCCAGCGCCTGGGGACAGGGGACTAATGAAAAACTGTTTTTT. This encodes CASAWGQGTNEKLFF.

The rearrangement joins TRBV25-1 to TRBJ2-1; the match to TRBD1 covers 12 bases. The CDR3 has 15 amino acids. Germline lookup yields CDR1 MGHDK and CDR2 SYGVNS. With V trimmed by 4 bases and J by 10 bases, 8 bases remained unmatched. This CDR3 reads CASSGTGTGGSEQFF. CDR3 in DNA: TGTGCCAGCAGTGGGACCGGGACAGGGGGCTCCGAGCAGTTCTTC.

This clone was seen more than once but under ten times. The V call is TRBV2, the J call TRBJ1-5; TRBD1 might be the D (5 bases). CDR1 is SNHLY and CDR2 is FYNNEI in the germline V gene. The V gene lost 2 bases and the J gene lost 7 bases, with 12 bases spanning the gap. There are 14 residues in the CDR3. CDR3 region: CASSEWGGGQPQHF. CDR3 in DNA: TGTGCCAGCAGTGAATGGGGGGGAGGGCAGCCCCAGCATTTT.

The CDR3: CASTGLAGEQFF. Here the CDR3 DNA reads TGTGCCAGCACTGGACTAGCCGGAGAGCAGTTCTTC. The chain uses TRBV6-5 and TRBJ2-1, with 8 bases identical to TRBD2. This CDR3 comprises 12 residues. From germline, CDR1 is MNHEY and CDR2 SVGAGI. The V and J ends lost 7 bases and 10 bases, in that order; junction bases with no gene match: 6.

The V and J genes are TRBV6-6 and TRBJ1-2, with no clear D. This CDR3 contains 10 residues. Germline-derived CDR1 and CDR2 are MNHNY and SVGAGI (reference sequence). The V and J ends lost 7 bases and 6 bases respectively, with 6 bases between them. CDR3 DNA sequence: TGTGCCAGCAACCTAAATGGCTACACCTTC. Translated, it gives CASNLNGYTF.

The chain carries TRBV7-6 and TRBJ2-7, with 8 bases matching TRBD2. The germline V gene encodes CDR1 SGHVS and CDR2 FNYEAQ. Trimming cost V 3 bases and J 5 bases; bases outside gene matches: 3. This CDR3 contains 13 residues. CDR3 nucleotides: TGTGCCAGCAGCTTCGGGACTAGTAACGAGCAGTACTTC. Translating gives CASSFGTSNEQYF.

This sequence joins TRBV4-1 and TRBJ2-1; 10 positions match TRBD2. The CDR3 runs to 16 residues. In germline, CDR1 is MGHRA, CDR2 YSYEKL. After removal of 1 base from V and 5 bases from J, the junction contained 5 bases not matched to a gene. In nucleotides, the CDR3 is TGCGCCAGCAGCCAAGTTCTAGCGGGGGCCCACAATGAGCAGTTCTTC. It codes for CASSQVLAGAHNEQFF.

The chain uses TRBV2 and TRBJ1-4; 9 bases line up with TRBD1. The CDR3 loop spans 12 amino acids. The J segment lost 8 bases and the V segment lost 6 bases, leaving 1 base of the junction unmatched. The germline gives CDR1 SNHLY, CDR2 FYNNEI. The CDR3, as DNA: TGTGCCAGCAGCGGACAGGGGGAAAAACTGTTTTTT. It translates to CASSGQGEKLFF.

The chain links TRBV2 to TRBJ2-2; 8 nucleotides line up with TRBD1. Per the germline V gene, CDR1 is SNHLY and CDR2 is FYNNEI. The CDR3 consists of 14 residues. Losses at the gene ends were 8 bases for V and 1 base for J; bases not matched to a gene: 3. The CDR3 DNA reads TGTGCCAGCTGCGGACAGGGGAACACCGGGGAGCTGTTTTTT. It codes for CASCGQGNTGELFF.

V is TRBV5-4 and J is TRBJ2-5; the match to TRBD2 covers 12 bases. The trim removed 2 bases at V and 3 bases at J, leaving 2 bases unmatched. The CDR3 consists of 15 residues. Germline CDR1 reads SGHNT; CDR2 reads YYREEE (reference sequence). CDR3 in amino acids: CASSLLAGGEETQYF. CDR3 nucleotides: TGTGCCAGCAGCTTACTAGCGGGGGGTGAAGAGACCCAGTACTTC.

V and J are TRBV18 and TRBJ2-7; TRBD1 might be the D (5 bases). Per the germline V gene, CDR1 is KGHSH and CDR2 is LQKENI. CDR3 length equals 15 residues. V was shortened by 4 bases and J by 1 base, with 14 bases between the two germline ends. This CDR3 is CASSLGQGLSYEQYF. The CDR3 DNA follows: TGTGCCAGCTCACTCGGCCAGGGCCTATCCTACGAGCAGTACTTC.

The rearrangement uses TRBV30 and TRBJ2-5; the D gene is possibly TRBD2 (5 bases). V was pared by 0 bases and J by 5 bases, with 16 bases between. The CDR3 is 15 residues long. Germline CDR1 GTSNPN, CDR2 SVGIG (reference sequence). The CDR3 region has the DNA TGTGCCTGGAGTGTAAACCTAGCTTCGTCGGAGACCCAGTACTTC. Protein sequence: CAWSVNLASSETQYF. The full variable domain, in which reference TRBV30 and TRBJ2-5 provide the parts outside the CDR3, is SQTIHQWPATLVQPVGSPLSLECTVEGTSNPNLYWYRQAAGRGLQLLFYSVGIGQISSEVPQNLSASRPQDRQFILSSKKLLLSDSGFYLCAWSVNLASSETQYFGPGTRLLVL.

The CDR3 is CASSQVDRDYEQYF. DNA for the CDR3: TGTGCCAGCAGCCAAGTGGACAGGGACTACGAGCAGTACTTC. The chain is built from TRBV4-2 and TRBJ2-7; 8 bases are shared with TRBD1. The V gene end was trimmed by 1 base and the J gene end by 3 bases; junction bases not matched to a gene: 2. The CDR3 length is 14 residues. Germline V gene sequence: CDR1 LGHNA, CDR2 YNFKEQ.

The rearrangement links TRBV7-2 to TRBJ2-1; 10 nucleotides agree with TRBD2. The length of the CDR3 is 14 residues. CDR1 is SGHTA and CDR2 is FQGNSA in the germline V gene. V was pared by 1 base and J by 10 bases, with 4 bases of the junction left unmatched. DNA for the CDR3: TGTGCCAGCAGCTTAGGGACTAGCGGCAACGAGCAGTTCTTC. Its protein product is CASSLGTSGNEQFF.

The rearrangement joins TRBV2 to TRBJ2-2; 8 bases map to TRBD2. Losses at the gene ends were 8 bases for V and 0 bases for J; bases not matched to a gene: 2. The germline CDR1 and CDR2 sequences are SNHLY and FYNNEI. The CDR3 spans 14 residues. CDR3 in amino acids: CASRGGANTGELFF. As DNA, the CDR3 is TGTGCCAGCCGGGGGGGGGCGAACACCGGGGAGCTGTTTTTT.

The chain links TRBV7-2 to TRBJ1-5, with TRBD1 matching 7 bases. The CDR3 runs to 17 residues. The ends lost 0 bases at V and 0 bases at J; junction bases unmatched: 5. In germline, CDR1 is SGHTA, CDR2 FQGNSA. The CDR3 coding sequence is TGTGCCAGCAGCTTAGCAGGGGGCGCGGTTAGCAATCAGCCCCAGCATTTT. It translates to CASSLAGGAVSNQPQHF.

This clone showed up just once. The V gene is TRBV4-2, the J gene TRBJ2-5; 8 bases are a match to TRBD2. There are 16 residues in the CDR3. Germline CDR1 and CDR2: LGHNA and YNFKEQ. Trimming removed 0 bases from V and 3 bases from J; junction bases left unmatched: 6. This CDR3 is CASSQDRGGGKETQYF. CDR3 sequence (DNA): TGTGCCAGCAGCCAAGATCGTGGCGGGGGGAAAGAGACCCAGTACTTC.

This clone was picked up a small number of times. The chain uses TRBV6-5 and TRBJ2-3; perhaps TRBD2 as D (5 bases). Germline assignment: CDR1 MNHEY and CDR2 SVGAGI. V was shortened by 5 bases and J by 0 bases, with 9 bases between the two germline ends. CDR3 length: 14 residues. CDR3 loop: CASSSGDSTDTQYF. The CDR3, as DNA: TGTGCCAGCAGTAGCGGAGACAGCACAGATACGCAGTATTTT.